This TCR beta chain was recorded in a study of response to subunit inactivated influenza vaccine. General study points: Only a handful of new T cells, the authors suggested, are recruited with each seasonal influenza vaccination.

TCRdb redid the calling of the RT-PCR reads with MiXCR, one entry per CDR3 protein. The data show fewer than 350,000 distinct CDR3 sequences, with 20% to 25% seen just once and roughly 10% held by the top ten. Germline V lookup: CDR1 SEHNR, CDR2 FQNEAQ (reference sequence). The CDR3 length is 15 residues. With 0 bases removed from V and 1 base from J, the gap between germline ends came to 9 bases. This clonotype was seen a few times. The antigen remains undetermined. The sequence was collected from a man aged 45-69 years who received an inactivated influenza vaccine. This specimen was PBMCs from blood, taken approximately 20 months after vaccination. The gene calls are TRBV7-9 and TRBJ1-1, with no clear D. The CDR3 reads CASSLAPPENTEAFF. The DNA of the CDR3 is TGTGCCAGCAGCTTAGCCCCCCCAGAGAACACTGAAGCTTTCTTT.